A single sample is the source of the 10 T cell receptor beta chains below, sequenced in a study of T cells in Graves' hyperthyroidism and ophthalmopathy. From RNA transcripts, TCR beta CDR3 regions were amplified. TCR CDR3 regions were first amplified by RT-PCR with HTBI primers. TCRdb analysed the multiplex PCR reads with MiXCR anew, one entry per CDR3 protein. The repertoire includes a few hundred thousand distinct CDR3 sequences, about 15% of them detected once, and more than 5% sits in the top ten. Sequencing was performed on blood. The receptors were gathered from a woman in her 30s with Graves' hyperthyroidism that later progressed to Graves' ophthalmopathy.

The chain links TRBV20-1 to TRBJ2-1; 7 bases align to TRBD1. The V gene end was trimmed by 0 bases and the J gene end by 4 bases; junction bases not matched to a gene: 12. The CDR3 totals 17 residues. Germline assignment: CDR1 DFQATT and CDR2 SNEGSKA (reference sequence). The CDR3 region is CSARDISGTAVYNEQFF. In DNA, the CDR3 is TGCAGTGCTAGAGATATTTCCGGGACAGCGGTTTACAATGAGCAGTTCTTC.

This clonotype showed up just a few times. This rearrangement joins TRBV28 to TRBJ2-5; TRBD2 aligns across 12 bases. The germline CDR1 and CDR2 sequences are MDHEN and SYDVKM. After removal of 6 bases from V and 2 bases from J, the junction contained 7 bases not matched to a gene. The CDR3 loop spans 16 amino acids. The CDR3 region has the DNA TGTGCCAGCAGCCGTCCTAGCGGGAGGGCTCAAGAGACCCAGTACTTC. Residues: CASSRPSGRAQETQYF.

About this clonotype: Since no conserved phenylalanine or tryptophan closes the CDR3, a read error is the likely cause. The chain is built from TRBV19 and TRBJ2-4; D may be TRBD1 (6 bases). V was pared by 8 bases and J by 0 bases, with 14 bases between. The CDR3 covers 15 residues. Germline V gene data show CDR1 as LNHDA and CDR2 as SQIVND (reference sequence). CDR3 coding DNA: TGTGCCAGTTCTTCTGGACAGACAGCCAAAAACATTCAGTACCTC. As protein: CASSSGQTAKNIQYL.

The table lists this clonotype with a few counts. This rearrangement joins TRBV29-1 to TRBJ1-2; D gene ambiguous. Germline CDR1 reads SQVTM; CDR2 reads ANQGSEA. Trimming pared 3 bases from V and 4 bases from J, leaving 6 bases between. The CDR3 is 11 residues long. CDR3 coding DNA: TGCAGCGTTGACTTGGGCTATGGCTACACCTTC. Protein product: CSVDLGYGYTF.

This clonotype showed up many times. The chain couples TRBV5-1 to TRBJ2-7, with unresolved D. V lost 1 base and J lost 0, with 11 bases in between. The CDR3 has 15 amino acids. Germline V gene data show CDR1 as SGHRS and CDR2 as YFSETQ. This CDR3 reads CASSLSSLYSYEQYF. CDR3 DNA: TGCGCCAGCAGCTTGAGTTCCCTCTACTCCTACGAGCAGTACTTC.

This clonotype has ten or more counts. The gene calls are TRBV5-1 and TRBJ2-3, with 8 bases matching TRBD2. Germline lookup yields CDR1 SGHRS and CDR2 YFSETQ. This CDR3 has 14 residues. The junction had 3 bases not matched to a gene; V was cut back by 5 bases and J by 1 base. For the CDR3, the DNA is TGCGCCAGCAGTGCAGCGGGAGGCACAGATACGCAGTATTTT. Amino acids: CASSAAGGTDTQYF.

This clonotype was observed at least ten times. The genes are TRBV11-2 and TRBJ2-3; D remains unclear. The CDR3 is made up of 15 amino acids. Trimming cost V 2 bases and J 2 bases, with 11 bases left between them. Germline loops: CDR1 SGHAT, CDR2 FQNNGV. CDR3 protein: CASSLSGFLTDTQYF. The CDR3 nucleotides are TGTGCCAGCAGCTTATCAGGATTCCTCACAGATACGCAGTATTTT.

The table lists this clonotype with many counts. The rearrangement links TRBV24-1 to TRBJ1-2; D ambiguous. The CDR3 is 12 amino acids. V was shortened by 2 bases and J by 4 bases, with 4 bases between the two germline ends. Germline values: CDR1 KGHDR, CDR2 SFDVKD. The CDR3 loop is CATSDYSYGYTF. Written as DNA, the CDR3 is TGTGCCACCAGTGATTACAGCTATGGCTACACCTTC.

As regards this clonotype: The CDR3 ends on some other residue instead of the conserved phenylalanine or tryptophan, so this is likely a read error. For the CDR3, the DNA is TGCAGCGTTGAAGGCCAGGGTTATGGCTACACCCTC. As protein: CSVEGQGYGYTL. V is TRBV29-1 and J is TRBJ1-2; possible D gene TRBD1, 5 bases. The V gene's germline CDR1 is SQVTM and CDR2 ANQGSEA. This CDR3 region has 12 residues. V was clipped by 1 base and J by 5 bases, with 8 bases between them.

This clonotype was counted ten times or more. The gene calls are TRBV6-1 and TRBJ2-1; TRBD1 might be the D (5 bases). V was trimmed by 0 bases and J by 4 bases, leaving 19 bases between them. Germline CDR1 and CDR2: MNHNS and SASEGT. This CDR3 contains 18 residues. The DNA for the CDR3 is TGTGCCAGCAGTGAAGCGCAGACAGCCATCACGATTTACAATGAGCAGTTCTTC. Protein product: CASSEAQTAITIYNEQFF.